This TCR beta chain comes out of a study of T-cell memory formation after mild COVID-19. On the study more broadly: Across donors, TCR clusters were largely donor specific. General study findings and limits: For contracting clones, CD4+ ones sat mainly in CM and EM, CD8+ in EMRA. The authors left the SARS-CoV-2 specificity of second-wave clones peaking on day 37 unconfirmed.

Each CDR3 protein gets one entry after TCRdb re-called the 5' RACE reads with MiXCR. The sample includes fewer than 200,000 distinct CDR3 sequences, 10% to 15% seen only once; the top ten take approximately 3.5%. This clonotype was picked up many times. The antigen remains undetermined. The CDR3 length is 12 residues. Trimming removed 3 bases at V and 7 bases at J, with 10 bases between. The V gene's germline CDR1 is SGHDT and CDR2 YYEEEE. The sample taken for sequencing was PBMCs or a T cell subset sorted from them (not recorded which). The chain combines TRBV5-6 with TRBJ1-2; D is possibly TRBD1 (5 bases). The sequence derives from a man between 18 and 35 years old who had mild COVID-19 (a few samples of this study predate the infection). Cell type and time point are not known. In DNA form, the CDR3 reads TGTGCCAGCAGCTACATTGGGGCTGGCTACACCTTC. Its translation is CASSYIGAGYTF.